The 2 T cell receptor beta chains given below trace back to one sample, sequenced in a study of blood T cells in healthy people across ages. It was with a sample-barcoded 5' primer and a J-beta primer mix that a second PCR of roughly 7 to 12 cycles was run. Each CDR3 protein is one row after TCRdb ran MiXCR on the 5' RACE reads. The sample has 550,000 to 750,000 distinct CDR3 sequences, around a fifth seen once. Specimen: blood. These TCRs come from a man aged 65-85 years in good health.

V and J are TRBV7-9 and TRBJ2-1; 9 bases are shared with TRBD2. This CDR3 contains 15 residues. Germline CDR1 reads SEHNR; CDR2 reads FQNEAQ (reference sequence). The V gene end was trimmed by 1 base and the J gene end by 7 bases; junction bases not matched to a gene: 5. CDR3 in amino acids: CASSLVLAGLNEQFF. The CDR3, as DNA: TGTGCCAGCAGCTTAGTTCTAGCGGGACTTAATGAGCAGTTCTTC.

This clonotype has only a few counts. This chain uses TRBV20-1 with TRBJ2-1, with 10 bases matching TRBD2. J gave up 6 bases and V 3 bases, and 14 bases lay outside the gene matches. This CDR3 has 17 amino acids. Germline loops: CDR1 DFQATT, CDR2 SNEGSKA (reference sequence). The CDR3 nucleotides are TGCAGTGCTAGGCTTACCAGCGGGAGGGCATCCGGCAATGAGCAGTTCTTC. Its protein is CSARLTSGRASGNEQFF.